Listed below are T cell receptor beta chains from one sample, sequenced in a study of glioma-infiltrating T cells after dendritic cell vaccination. Sequencing was performed with immunoSEQ multiplex PCR; in TCRdb, only in-frame clones are kept and a portion is missing. The sample lists more than 60,000 clones, about 81% occurring once. Here the sequenced sample was blood, taken before dendritic cell vaccination. The receptors come from a human donor with glioblastoma. CDR3s include the opening cysteine and the closing phenylalanine or tryptophan. Fields, in order: J gene, clone size, V gene, D gene, CDR3 protein, CDR3 DNA. D genes are given only for firm matches. Clone size is stated in some rows and not others, as once, few, many or a class when expanded.

TRBJ2-3	.	TRBV7-9	.	CASSLGLQGTDTQYF	TGTGCCAGCAGCTTAGGGTTGCAGGGCACAGATACGCAGTATTTT
TRBJ2-7	.	TRBV28	TRBD2	CASSILAGASIYEQYF	TGTGCCAGCAGTATACTAGCGGGGGCGTCTATCTACGAGCAGTACTTC
TRBJ2-3	.	TRBV5-4	.	CASSPILTGSDTQYF	TGTGCCAGCAGCCCTATCTTAACGGGGTCGGATACGCAGTATTTT
TRBJ1-5	.	TRBV11-2	.	CASSTGQTNQPQHF	TGTGCCAGCAGTACCGGACAGACCAATCAGCCCCAGCATTTT
TRBJ1-6	.	TRBV4-2	.	CASSQDLGSRQINSPLHF	TGTGCCAGCAGCCAAGATCTTGGGTCGCGACAGATTAATTCACCCCTCCACTTT
TRBJ2-1	few	TRBV7-2	TRBD1	CASSDRDRGLYEQFF	TGTGCCAGCAGCGACCGGGACAGGGGGCTGTATGAGCAGTTCTTC
TRBJ1-1	once	TRBV2	.	CASSEDPQGTEAFF	TGTGCCAGCAGTGAAGACCCCCAGGGCACTGAAGCTTTCTTT
TRBJ2-3	.	TRBV28	TRBD2	CASRSGGADTQYF	TGTGCCAGCAGAAGCGGGGGGGCCGATACGCAGTATTTT
TRBJ2-1	few	TRBV5-1	.	CASSLVGGHEQFF	TGCGCCAGCAGCTTGGTGGGGGGGCATGAGCAGTTCTTC
TRBJ1-2	.	TRBV2	TRBD1	CASRVAGGPGGYTF	TGTGCCAGCAGGGTGGCAGGGGGGCCAGGTGGCTACACCTTC
TRBJ1-4	once	TRBV5-8	.	CASSLGPQGLFF	TGTGCCAGCAGCTTGGGCCCCCAGGGACTGTTTTTT
TRBJ1-2	.	TRBV29-1	.	CSVAGDNYGYTF	TGCAGCGTTGCGGGGGACAACTATGGCTACACCTTC
TRBJ2-7	once	TRBV5-1	TRBD1	CASSLSVTGGGEQYF	TGCGCCAGCAGCTTGTCGGTCACAGGGGGCGGGGAGCAGTACTTC
TRBJ1-2	few	TRBV6-1	TRBD1	CASSERTGGSGGYTF	TGTGCCAGCAGTGAACGGACAGGGGGCTCCGGTGGCTACACCTTC
TRBJ2-7	.	TRBV7-8	.	CASSLWSTEQYF	TGTGCCAGCAGCTTATGGTCTACGGAGCAGTACTTC
TRBJ1-1	.	TRBV5-1	.	CASSLVRFPDTEAFF	TGCGCCAGCAGCTTGGTGAGGTTCCCGGACACTGAAGCTTTCTTT
TRBJ2-1	few	TRBV13	.	CASSPSVVAEQFF	TGTGCCAGCAGCCCCTCCGTGGTAGCGGAGCAGTTCTTC
TRBJ2-1	few	TRBV20-1	TRBD1	CSLGQINEQFF	TGCAGCCTGGGACAGATCAATGAGCAGTTCTTC
TRBJ2-3	.	TRBV15	.	CATSRVPGLLGTDTQYF	TGTGCCACCAGCAGAGTTCCCGGACTGCTGGGCACAGATACGCAGTATTTT
TRBJ2-3	.	TRBV4-1	.	CASSQDSTGVIDTQYF	TGCGCCAGCAGCCAAGATTCGACCGGGGTAATAGATACGCAGTATTTT